The present T cell receptor beta chain was sequenced within a study of shared clonotypes between healthy human individuals. Data came from immunoSEQ multiplex PCR; TCRdb stores just in-frame clones and leaves some out. The table shows under 650,000 clones, with around 96% occurring only once. The CDR3 has 14 amino acids. V was shortened by 1 base and J by 5 bases, with 9 bases between the two germline ends. The V gene's germline CDR1 is SGHDN and CDR2 FVKESK. The chain carries TRBV14 and TRBJ2-1; D is unresolved. This TCR came from a woman aged 30 to 39 in good health. Sequenced: naive CD4+ T cells sorted from blood. As to subset: CD45RA+ positively selected. CDR3 residues: CASSQVAGDNEQFF. The CDR3 DNA reads as TGTGCCAGCAGCCAAGTCGCCGGTGACAATGAGCAGTTCTTC.